This TCR beta chain stems from a study of PD-L1 blockade in urothelial cancer. Study at large: Male sex and bladder-origin urothelial cancer were recorded for about nine tenths of the roughly 29 patients.

Time point noted: pretreatment peripheral blood. Patients suffered from locally advanced or metastatic urothelial carcinoma. Sample numbers ranged from 1 to 8 per patient, encompassing pretreatment and on-treatment collections. Germline V gives CDR1 MNHEY, CDR2 SMNVEV (reference sequence). The length of the CDR3 is 15 residues. Trimming at V came to 5 bases and at J to 5 bases, leaving 7 bases not matched to a gene. Spiking each PCR with synthetic TCR analog templates was performed. The protocol was immunoSEQ multiplex PCR, while the TCRdb copy is restricted to in-frame clones and leaves out a portion. The sample records about 63,000 clones, more than 80% being singletons.

The chain joins TRBV27 to TRBJ1-5; 9 bases align to TRBD1. The specimen was PBMCs, collected around atezolizumab (anti-PD-L1) treatment. The sequence derives from a man aged 65 to 79 with urothelial cancer. CDR3 coding DNA: TGTGCCAGCAGTCAGGGGACAGGGCGCGATCAGCCCCAGCATTTT. The encoded protein is CASSQGTGRDQPQHF.